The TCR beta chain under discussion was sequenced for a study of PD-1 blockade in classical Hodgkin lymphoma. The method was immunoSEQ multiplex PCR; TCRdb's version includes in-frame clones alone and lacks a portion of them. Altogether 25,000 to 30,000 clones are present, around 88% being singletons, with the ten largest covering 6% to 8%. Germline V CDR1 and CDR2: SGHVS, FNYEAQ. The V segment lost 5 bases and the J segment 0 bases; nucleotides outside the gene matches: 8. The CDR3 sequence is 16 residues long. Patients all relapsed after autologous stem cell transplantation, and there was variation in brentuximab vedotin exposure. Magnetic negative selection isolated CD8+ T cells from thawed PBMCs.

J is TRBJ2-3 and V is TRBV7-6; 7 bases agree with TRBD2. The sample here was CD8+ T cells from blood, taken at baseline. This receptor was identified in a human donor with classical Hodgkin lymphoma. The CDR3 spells CASSPRSGKSTDTQYF. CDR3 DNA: TGTGCCAGCAGCCCGAGGAGCGGGAAGAGCACAGATACGCAGTATTTT.